Included here is one T cell receptor beta chain sequence, with context. Sample time point: pretreatment peripheral blood. This entry belongs to a study of PD-L1 blockade in urothelial cancer. Across the study: A median blood sample held around 150,000 T cells and tens of thousands of unique TCRs.

In germline, CDR1 is SGHTA, CDR2 FQGNSA. With 5 bases removed from V and 4 bases from J, the gap between germline ends came to 17 bases. The CDR3 has 16 amino acids. The templates were synthetic TCR analogs, and they were spiked into each PCR. Clones were sequenced by immunoSEQ multiplex PCR, and TCRdb holds only the in-frame ones, with some missing. The sample has over 75,000 clones; about 83% are singletons. The chain joins TRBV7-2 to TRBJ1-4; tentative D call: TRBD1 (5 bases). The sample in question was PBMCs, obtained around atezolizumab (anti-PD-L1) treatment. This receptor was taken from a man in his sixties with urothelial cancer. The CDR3 loop is CASSPPGAALNEKLFF. The CDR3 nucleotides are TGTGCCAGCAGCCCCCCTGGGGCGGCCCTTAATGAAAAACTGTTTTTT.